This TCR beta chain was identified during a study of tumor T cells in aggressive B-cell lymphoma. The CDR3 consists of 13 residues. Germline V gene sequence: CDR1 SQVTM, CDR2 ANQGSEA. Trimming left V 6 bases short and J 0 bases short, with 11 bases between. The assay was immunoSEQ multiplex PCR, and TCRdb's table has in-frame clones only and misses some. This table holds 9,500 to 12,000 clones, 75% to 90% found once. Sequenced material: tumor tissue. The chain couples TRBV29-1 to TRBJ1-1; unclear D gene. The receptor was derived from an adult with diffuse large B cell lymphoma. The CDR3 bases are TGCAGCGTCGTGACATCCATGAACACTGAAGCTTTCTTT. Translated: CSVVTSMNTEAFF.